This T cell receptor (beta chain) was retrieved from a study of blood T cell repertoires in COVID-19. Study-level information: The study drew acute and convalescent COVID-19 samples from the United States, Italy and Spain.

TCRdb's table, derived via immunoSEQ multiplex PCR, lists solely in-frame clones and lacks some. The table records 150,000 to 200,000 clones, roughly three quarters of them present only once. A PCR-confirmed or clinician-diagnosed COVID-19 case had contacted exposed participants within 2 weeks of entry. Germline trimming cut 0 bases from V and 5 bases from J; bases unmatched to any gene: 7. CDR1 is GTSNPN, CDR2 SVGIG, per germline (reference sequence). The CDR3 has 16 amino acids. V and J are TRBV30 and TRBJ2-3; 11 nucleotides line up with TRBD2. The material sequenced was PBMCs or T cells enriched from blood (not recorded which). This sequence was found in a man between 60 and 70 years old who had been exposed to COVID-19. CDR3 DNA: TGTGCCTGGAGTGTCGGATTAGCGGGAGGGGGAGATACGCAGTATTTT. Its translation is CAWSVGLAGGGDTQYF.